This TCR beta chain stems from a study of T cell repertoires in cytomegalovirus infection. Looking at the study overall: Indicated by public TCR beta signatures were CMV infection and matching HLA type.

TCRdb passed the reads through MiXCR, listing each CDR3 protein once. The sample has about 400,000 distinct CDR3 sequences, 15% to 20% seen once. Study results and limitations: The ex vivo response was dominated by HLA-C-restricted CMV-specific TCR beta clonotypes.

To note about this clonotype: The target antigen is unknown.

CDR1 and CDR2 from the germline V gene are SGHDT and YYEEEE. The V gene lost 0 bases and the J gene lost 5 bases, with 14 bases spanning the gap. This CDR3 comprises 15 residues. The gene calls are TRBV5-6 and TRBJ2-5, with unresolved D. This TCR was recovered from a human donor in good health (CMV status not recorded). Some clones in this sample may be carry-over from other donors' samples. Sequenced material: PBMCs. The CDR3 is CASSLDGSTIETQYF. The CDR3 DNA follows: TGTGCCAGCAGCTTGGATGGCAGCACCATTGAGACCCAGTACTTC.